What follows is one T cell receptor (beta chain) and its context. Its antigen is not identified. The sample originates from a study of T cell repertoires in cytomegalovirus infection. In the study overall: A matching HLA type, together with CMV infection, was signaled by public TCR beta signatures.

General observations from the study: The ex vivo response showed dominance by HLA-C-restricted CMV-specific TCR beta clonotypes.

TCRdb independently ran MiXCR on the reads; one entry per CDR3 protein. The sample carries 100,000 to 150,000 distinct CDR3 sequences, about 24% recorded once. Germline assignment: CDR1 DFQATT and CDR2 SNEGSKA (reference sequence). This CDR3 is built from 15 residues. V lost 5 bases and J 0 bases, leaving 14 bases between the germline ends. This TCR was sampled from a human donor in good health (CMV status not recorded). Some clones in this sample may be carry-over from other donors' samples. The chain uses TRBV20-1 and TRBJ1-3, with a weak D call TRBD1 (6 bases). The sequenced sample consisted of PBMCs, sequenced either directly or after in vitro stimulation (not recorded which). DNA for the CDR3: TGCAGTGCTGCGACAGGTCCATACTCTGGAAACACCATATATTTT. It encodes CSAATGPYSGNTIYF.